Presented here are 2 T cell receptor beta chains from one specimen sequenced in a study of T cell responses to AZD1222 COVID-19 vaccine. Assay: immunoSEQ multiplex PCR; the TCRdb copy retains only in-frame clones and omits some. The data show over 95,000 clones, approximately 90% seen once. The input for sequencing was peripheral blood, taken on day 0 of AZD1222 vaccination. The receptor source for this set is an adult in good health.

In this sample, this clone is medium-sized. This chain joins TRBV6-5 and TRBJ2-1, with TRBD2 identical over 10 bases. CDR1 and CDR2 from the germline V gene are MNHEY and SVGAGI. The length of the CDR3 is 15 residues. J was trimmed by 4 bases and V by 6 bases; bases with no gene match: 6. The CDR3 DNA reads TGTGCCAGCAGCCCCGGGACTAGCGAATACAATGAGCAGTTCTTC. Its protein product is CASSPGTSEYNEQFF.

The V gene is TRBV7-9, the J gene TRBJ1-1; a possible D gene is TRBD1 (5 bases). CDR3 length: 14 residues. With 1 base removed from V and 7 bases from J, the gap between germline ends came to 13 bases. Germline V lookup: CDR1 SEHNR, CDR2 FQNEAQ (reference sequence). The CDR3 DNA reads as TGTGCCAGCAGCTTAGTAGGGGAGACCTTTGAAGCTTTCTTT. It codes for CASSLVGETFEAFF.